The present T cell receptor (beta chain) was sequenced within a study of cytomegalovirus exposure and HLA in healthy donors. Study-wide context: Under 90% of 300 to 450 genotyped donors fell in the Caucasian-associated ancestry cluster.

Study-level findings and limits: A list of roughly 160 TCR beta chains associated with cytomegalovirus was given.

PCR primers comprised 60 Vbeta and 13 Jbeta primers. Profiled with immunoSEQ multiplex PCR; TCRdb holds only in-frame clones, not every one. The sample holds roughly 180,000 clones, nearly 80% seen once. Regarding this clone: Its antigen is unidentified.

The TCR was taken from a female donor in good health and CMV-seronegative. Specimen: PBMCs.

CDR3 sequence reads: CASSTPGQLENEKLFF. In DNA, the CDR3 is TGTGCCAGCAGCACCCCCGGACAGTTAGAAAATGAAAAACTGTTTTTT. The chain has TRBV5-6 and TRBJ1-4; possibly TRBD1 for D (6 bases). The CDR3 contains 16 residues. Germline loops: CDR1 SGHDT, CDR2 YYEEEE. Trimming pared 4 bases from V and 5 bases from J, leaving 18 bases between.